The clone carrying this TCR beta chain was picked up many times. Its specificity is unknown. These data come from a study of glioma-infiltrating T cells. Study findings and constraints: Tissue-blood divergence was below expectation in non-neoplastic patients, above in gliomas. Very few CDR3 sequences were shared between tissue and blood.

The CDR3 runs to 13 residues. The germline gives CDR1 SGHTA, CDR2 FQGNSA. V lost 1 base, J lost 6 bases, and 7 bases lay in between. Using RNA template, CDR3s of TCR alpha and beta were amplified with iRepertoire arm-PCR. Input was roughly 100-450 ng of tissue mRNA or PBMC total RNA. TCRdb analysed the multiplex PCR reads with MiXCR anew, one entry per CDR3 protein. This sample has 100,000 to 150,000 distinct CDR3 sequences, with 23% found just once. The sequence came from a human donor with low-grade glioma or glioblastoma, undergoing nonglioma brain surgery, or in good health (not recorded which). V gene TRBV7-2 combines with J gene TRBJ2-1; D not certain. The sample comprised glioma tissue, nonneoplastic brain tissue, or PBMCs (not recorded which). The CDR3 loop reads CASSLGGGNEQFF. The CDR3 DNA reads as TGTGCCAGCAGCTTAGGAGGCGGCAATGAGCAGTTCTTC. Together with reference TRBV7-2 and TRBJ2-1, the CDR3 gives the full variable domain: GAGVSQSPSNKVTEKGKDVELRCDPISGHTALYWYRQSLGQGLEFLIYFQGNSAPDKSGLPSDRFSAERTGGSVSTLTIQRTQQEDSAVYLCASSLGGGNEQFFGPGTRLTVL.